This TCR beta chain was profiled in a study of blood T cell repertoires in COVID-19. Study background: There were acute and convalescent COVID-19 samples, and they came from the United States, Italy and Spain. Sources were T cells, B-cell-depleted T cells, or PBMCs; the material itself was cDNA or gDNA.

Authors' analysis steps: Reference gene primer amplification gave estimated nucleated cell counts. Measured with immunoSEQ multiplex PCR; TCRdb has only the in-frame clones, and not every one. The DNA gave D and trimming, while V, J and clone size come from that table. The sample consists of roughly 240,000 clones, approximately 86% of them appearing once. Per the germline V gene, CDR1 is SGHRS and CDR2 is YFSETQ. The V gene lost 4 bases and the J gene lost 5 bases, with 10 bases spanning the gap. The CDR3 is made up of 13 amino acids. The V gene is TRBV5-1, the J gene TRBJ1-5; a possible D gene is TRBD1 (5 bases). The TCR originated in a woman aged 55-75 years who had recovered from COVID-19. Sequencing used peripheral blood. CDR3 nucleotide sequence: TGCGCCAGCAGCCTCGACAGAGATCAGCCCCAGCATTTT. This encodes CASSLDRDQPQHF.